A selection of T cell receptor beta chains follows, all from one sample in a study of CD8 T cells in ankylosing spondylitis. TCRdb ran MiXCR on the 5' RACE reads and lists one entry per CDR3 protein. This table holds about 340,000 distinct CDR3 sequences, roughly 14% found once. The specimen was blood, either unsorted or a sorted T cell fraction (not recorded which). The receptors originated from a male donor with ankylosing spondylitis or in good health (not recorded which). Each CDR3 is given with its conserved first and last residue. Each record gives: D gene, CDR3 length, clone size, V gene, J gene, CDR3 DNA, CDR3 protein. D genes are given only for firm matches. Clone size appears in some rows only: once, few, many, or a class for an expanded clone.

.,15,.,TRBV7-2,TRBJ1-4,TGTGCCAGCAGCTTGGCGGGGACACCTAATGAAAAACTGTTTTTT,CASSLAGTPNEKLFF
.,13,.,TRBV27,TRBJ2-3,TGTGCCAGCAGAATCTATAACACAGATACGCAGTATTTT,CASRIYNTDTQYF
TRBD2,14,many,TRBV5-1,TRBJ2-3,TGCGCCAGCAGCACTCGACTAGCGGAGGATACGCAGTATTTT,CASSTRLAEDTQYF
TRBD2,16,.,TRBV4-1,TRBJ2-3,TGCGCCAGCAGCCAAGTAGAAGCGGGGATCACAGATACGCAGTATTTT,CASSQVEAGITDTQYF
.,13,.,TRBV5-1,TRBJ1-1,TGCGCCAGCAGTTTGGACGAGAACACTGAAGCTTTCTTT,CASSLDENTEAFF
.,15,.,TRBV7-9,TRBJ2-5,TGTGCCAGCAGCCCGAGGGGAAGTTGGCAAGAGACCCAGTACTTC,CASSPRGSWQETQYF
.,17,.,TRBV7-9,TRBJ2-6,TGTGCCAGCAGCTCCACGGGACCGCTCTCTGGGGCCAACGTCCTGACTTTC,CASSSTGPLSGANVLTF
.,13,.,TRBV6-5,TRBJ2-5,TGTGCCAGCAGTTTCCGGGCCGAAGAGACCCAGTACTTC,CASSFRAEETQYF
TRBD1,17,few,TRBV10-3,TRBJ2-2,TGTGCCATCAGTGCCCCAGGGGGCGCCATACGGGTCGGGGAGCTGTTTTTT,CAISAPGGAIRVGELFF
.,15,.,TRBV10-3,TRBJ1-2,TGTGCCATCAGTGAAGCCGGGGCCACCAGCTATGGCTACACCTTC,CAISEAGATSYGYTF
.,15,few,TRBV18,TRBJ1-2,TGTGCCAGCTCACCACCGATGGGCACGGACTATGGCTACACCTTC,CASSPPMGTDYGYTF
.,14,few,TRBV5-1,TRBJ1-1,TGCGCCAGCAGCTTGGTACAGGGTAGTGCTGAAGCTTTCTTT,CASSLVQGSAEAFF
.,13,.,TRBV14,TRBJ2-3,TGTGCCAGCAGCCAAGCTAGGCCAGATACGCAGTATTTT,CASSQARPDTQYF
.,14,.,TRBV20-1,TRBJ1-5,TGCAGTGCTGTCCGAGGGGCCTACGGTCAGCCCCAGCATTTT,CSAVRGAYGQPQHF
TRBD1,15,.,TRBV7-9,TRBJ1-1,TGTGCCAGCAGCTCGACAGGGAGCCCGAACACTGAAGCTTTCTTT,CASSSTGSPNTEAFF
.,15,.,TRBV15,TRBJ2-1,TGTGCCACCAGCAGAGATCTAGGGGACTACAATGAGCAGTTCTTC,CATSRDLGDYNEQFF
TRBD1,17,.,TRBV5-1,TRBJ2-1,TGCGCCAGCAGCCTACCCCTACAGGGGGCCGGCTACAATGAGCAGTTCTTC,CASSLPLQGAGYNEQFF
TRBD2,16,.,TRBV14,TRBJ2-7,TGTGCCAGCAGCCAACCAACACTAGCGGGACGGGGCGAGCAGTACTTC,CASSQPTLAGRGEQYF
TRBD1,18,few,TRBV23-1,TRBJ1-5,TGCGCCAGCCAGGAGTCCGGGTCAGGGGGAAGGAGCAATCAGCCCCAGCATTTT,CASQESGSGGRSNQPQHF
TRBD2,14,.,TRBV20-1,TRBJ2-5,TGCAGTGCTAGAAGAGCGGGAGTCCCGGAGACCCAGTACTTC,CSARRAGVPETQYF
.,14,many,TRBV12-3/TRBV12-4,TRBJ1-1,TGTGCCAGCAGTTATGGGTCGGTGAACACTGAAGCTTTCTTT,CASSYGSVNTEAFF
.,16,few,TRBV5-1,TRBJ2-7,TGCGCCAGCAGCCCTGGAGAGCCTCTCCGGGGTTACGAGCAGTACTTC,CASSPGEPLRGYEQYF
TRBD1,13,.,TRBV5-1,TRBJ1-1,TGCGCCAGCAACACGGACAGGGGAACTGAAGCTTTCTTT,CASNTDRGTEAFF
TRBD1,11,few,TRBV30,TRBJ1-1,TGTGCCTGGAGGGACAGGGAAGGAGCTTTCTTT,CAWRDREGAFF
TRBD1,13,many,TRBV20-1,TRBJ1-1,TGCAGTGCTGGACAGGGGGCGCACACTGAAGCTTTCTTT,CSAGQGAHTEAFF
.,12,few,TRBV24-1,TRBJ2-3,TGTGCCACTACGGACGCGGGCGATACGCAGTATTTT,CATTDAGDTQYF